The 21 T cell receptor beta chains below were found in one sample sequenced in a study of OX40 agonist ivuxolimab in advanced cancers. Assay used: immunoSEQ multiplex PCR; TCRdb lists only in-frame clones, some missing. Here the sample spans over 55,000 clones, approximately 89% being singletons. This specimen consisted of CD4+ or CD8+ T cells sorted from blood, obtained in a trial of the OX40 agonist ivuxolimab. The receptors were sampled from an adult with an advanced solid tumor such as melanoma, head and neck, liver or kidney cancer.

This chain uses TRBV5-1 with TRBJ2-5, with D possibly TRBD1 on 6 matching bases. CDR1 is SGHRS and CDR2 is YFSETQ in the germline V gene. The length of the CDR3 is 13 residues. With 0 bases removed from V and 3 bases from J, the gap between germline ends came to 6 bases. The CDR3 here is CASSLGTEETQYF. The CDR3 DNA is TGCGCCAGCAGCTTGGGGACAGAAGAGACCCAGTACTTC.

This rearrangement joins TRBV30 to TRBJ1-2; D gene ambiguous. Germline-derived CDR1 and CDR2 are GTSNPN and SVGIG (reference sequence). This CDR3 comprises 15 residues. V lost 1 base to trimming and J lost 1 base, with 13 bases between them. The CDR3 here is CAWSEGGRFNYGYTF. The CDR3 nucleotides read TGTGCCTGGAGTGAGGGTGGCAGGTTTAACTATGGCTACACCTTC.

The rearrangement links TRBV6-1 to TRBJ1-6; tentative D call: TRBD1 (5 bases). V was cut by 7 bases and J by 7 bases, with 17 bases left in between. This CDR3 has 15 amino acids. Looked up from germline, CDR1 is MNHNS and CDR2 is SASEGT. CDR3: CASMGNPGRNSPLHF. CDR3 nucleotides: TGTGCCAGCATGGGAAACCCAGGGAGGAATTCACCCCTCCACTTT.

CDR3 DNA: TGTGCCAGCAGCCAAGAGGTTTCTTTTGGGACAGGGGGCTCTGGGGCCAACGTCCTGACTTTC. Amino acid sequence: CASSQEVSFGTGGSGANVLTF. This sequence joins TRBV4-2 and TRBJ2-6, with 11 bases identical to TRBD1. The germline V gene encodes CDR1 LGHNA and CDR2 YNFKEQ. There are 21 residues in the CDR3. V was clipped by 0 bases and J by 0 bases; unmatched bases: 10.

The chain links TRBV5-1 to TRBJ2-1; D may be TRBD1 (6 bases). Germline V CDR1 and CDR2: SGHRS, YFSETQ. Trimming removed 4 bases from V and 2 bases from J, with 16 bases in between. The CDR3 runs 16 residues. The CDR3 reads CASSLNTGIAYNEQFF. The CDR3 bases are TGCGCCAGCAGCCTAAATACAGGGATTGCCTACAATGAGCAGTTCTTC.

This chain connects TRBV29-1 to TRBJ2-1; the match to TRBD1 covers 7 bases. This CDR3 region has 14 residues. Trimming at V came to 4 bases and at J to 7 bases, leaving 10 bases not matched to a gene. The germline CDR1 and CDR2 sequences are SQVTM and ANQGSEA. The CDR3 DNA is TGCAGCGTTGTCAGACAGGGAAGGTCGAATGAGCAGTTCTTC. Translating it yields CSVVRQGRSNEQFF.

This sequence joins TRBV6-1 and TRBJ1-3, with 10 bases matching TRBD1. The CDR3 is 15 residues long. CDR1 is MNHNS, CDR2 SASEGT, per germline. With V trimmed by 5 bases and J by 4 bases, 5 bases remained unmatched. As DNA, the CDR3 is TGTGCCAGCAGTTGGGACAGGGGTTCGGGAAACACCATATATTTT. This gives the protein CASSWDRGSGNTIYF.

V and J are TRBV4-1 and TRBJ1-5; D is unclear. The CDR3 is 14 amino acids. V was pared by 3 bases and J by 2 bases, with 8 bases between. Germline-derived CDR1 and CDR2 are MGHRA and YSYEKL. DNA of the CDR3: TGCGCCAGCAGCCACAGCGGGGGCAATCAGCCCCAGCATTTT. Translated: CASSHSGGNQPQHF.

The V and J genes are TRBV5-5 and TRBJ1-5; 8 bases agree with TRBD1. This CDR3 has 14 amino acids. V was pared by 4 bases and J by 3 bases, with 3 bases of the junction left unmatched. The germline gives CDR1 SGHKS, CDR2 YYEKEE (reference sequence). Written as DNA, the CDR3 is TGTGCCAGCAGCCGACAGGGGAACAATCAGCCCCAGCATTTT. As protein: CASSRQGNNQPQHF.

This chain links TRBV7-9 with TRBJ1-1, with 7 nucleotides matching TRBD1. The CDR3 totals 15 residues. Trimming at V came to 5 bases and at J to 1 base, leaving 7 bases not matched to a gene. Germline CDR1 and CDR2: SEHNR and FQNEAQ (reference sequence). In nucleotides, the CDR3 is TGTGCCAGCAGCCCCCGACAGGGAAGGAACACTGAAGCTTTCTTT. Translating gives CASSPRQGRNTEAFF.

CDR3 DNA: TGCAGCGTTGCCCCGGCTCTCAGGGCAGGTTGGGGGAATGAGCAGTTCTTC. It is translated as CSVAPALRAGWGNEQFF. This chain links TRBV29-1 with TRBJ2-1; perhaps D is TRBD1 or TRBD2 (5 bases each). The germline V gene encodes CDR1 SQVTM and CDR2 ANQGSEA. CDR3 length equals 17 residues. V was cut by 4 bases and J by 7 bases, with 26 bases left in between.

The V call is TRBV7-9, the J call TRBJ2-7, with 10 bases identical to TRBD1. Trimming took 4 bases from V and 5 from J; bases not matched to a gene: 5. The CDR3 spans 14 residues. Germline V CDR1 and CDR2: SEHNR, FQNEAQ (reference sequence). The CDR3 sequence is CASSSDRGLDEQYF. The DNA of the CDR3 is TGTGCCAGCAGCTCTGACAGGGGGCTCGACGAGCAGTACTTC.

J is TRBJ1-2 and V is TRBV6-5, with D possibly matching TRBD1 (5 bases). CDR3 size: 14 residues. The V end lost 0 bases, the J end lost 8 bases, and 13 bases lay between the germline ends. Germline CDR1 reads MNHEY; CDR2 reads SVGAGI. CDR3 protein: CASSYSSGAGGYTF. The CDR3 DNA is TGTGCCAGCAGTTACTCGAGCGGGGCAGGAGGCTACACCTTC.

The chain carries TRBV11-2 and TRBJ2-7, with 7 bases matching TRBD1. Germline-derived CDR1 and CDR2 are SGHAT and FQNNGV. The CDR3 is 15 amino acids. J was trimmed by 4 bases and V by 7 bases; bases with no gene match: 13. CDR3 coding DNA: TGTGCCAGCACCGTAACGCCGGACAGGTCGTACGAGCAGTACTTC. Protein product: CASTVTPDRSYEQYF. Complete variable domain (other parts from reference TRBV11-2 and TRBJ2-7): EAGVAQSPRYKIIEKRQSVAFWCNPISGHATLYWYQQILGQGPKLLIQFQNNGVVDDSQLPKDRFSAERLKGVDSTLKIQPAKLEDSAVYLCASTVTPDRSYEQYFGPGTRLTVT.

The V call is TRBV28, the J call TRBJ1-5; D call uncertain. The CDR3 extends over 12 amino acids. Trimming took 5 bases from V and 1 from J, leaving 3 bases between them. The germline gives CDR1 MDHEN, CDR2 SYDVKM. The CDR3 loop is CASSGSNQPQHF. CDR3 bases: TGTGCCAGCAGTGGCAGCAATCAGCCCCAGCATTTT.

This clone was counted once. The rearrangement links TRBV12-5 to TRBJ1-6, with D possibly matching TRBD1 (6 bases). CDR3 size: 14 residues. V lost 6 bases and J lost 7, with 13 bases in between. Germline CDR1 LGHNT, CDR2 FRNRAP. CDR3 in DNA: TGTGCTAGTGGGCTGACAGGAGGGAATTCACCCCTCCACTTT. It translates to CASGLTGGNSPLHF.

In this sample, this clone turned up once. The V and J genes are TRBV5-1 and TRBJ2-4; tentatively, D is TRBD2 (6 bases). The CDR3 covers 16 residues. The germline gives CDR1 SGHRS, CDR2 YFSETQ. Trimming took 4 bases from V and 0 from J, leaving 14 bases between them. Written as DNA, the CDR3 is TGCGCCAGCAGCATCGGGGGATCTCTAGCCAAAAACATTCAGTACTTC. As protein: CASSIGGSLAKNIQYF.

This clone appeared a single time. This chain joins TRBV5-1 and TRBJ2-7, with 7 bases fitting TRBD1. The CDR3 has 15 residues. Trimming took 4 bases from V and 2 from J; bases not matched to a gene: 9. CDR1 is SGHRS, CDR2 YFSETQ, per germline. CDR3 bases: TGCGCCAGCAGCACGGAGGACAGGTATACCTACGAGCAGTACTTC. Its protein product is CASSTEDRYTYEQYF.

The rearrangement links TRBV5-1 to TRBJ2-7; no clear D gene. Looked up from germline, CDR1 is SGHRS and CDR2 is YFSETQ. CDR3 length: 12 residues. Trimming removed 0 bases from V and 5 bases from J, with 6 bases in between. CDR3 nucleotide sequence: TGCGCCAGCAGCTTGGCCCGAGACGAGCAGTACTTC. It codes for CASSLARDEQYF.

This clone appeared a single time. The V gene is TRBV25-1, the J gene TRBJ2-3; D call uncertain. The CDR3 covers 16 residues. CDR1 is MGHDK, CDR2 SYGVNS, per germline. The ends were cut back, 7 bases at V and 2 bases at J, with 19 bases in the middle. In nucleotides, the CDR3 is TGTGCCAGCAACCTTGGATATGGCAGAGACACAGATACGCAGTATTTT. Its protein is CASNLGYGRDTDTQYF.

The genes are TRBV11-2 and TRBJ2-1; TRBD2 aligns across 12 bases. The junction had 1 base not matched to a gene; V was cut back by 2 bases and J by 5 bases. CDR3 length equals 15 residues. The germline V gene encodes CDR1 SGHAT and CDR2 FQNNGV. Here the CDR3 DNA reads TGTGCCAGCAGCTTAACTAGCGGGGGGAACAATGAGCAGTTCTTC. It is translated as CASSLTSGGNNEQFF.